The T cell receptor beta chain described here comes from a study of T cells expressing NK-cell markers. Study context: The study drew TCR beta repertoires from sorted CD3+CD56+NKG2C+, CD3+CD56+NKG2C- and CD3+CD56-NKG2C+ T cells.

The CDR3 extends over 17 amino acids. The germline CDR1 and CDR2 sequences are MDHEN and SYDVKM. Production of TCR beta cDNA relied on 5'RACE template switching with UMIs. TCRdb re-called the 5' RACE reads and shows each CDR3 protein once, DNA omitted. The listing contains about 400,000 distinct CDR3 sequences. To note about this clonotype: Its specificity is unknown.

Whole-study findings and limits: No clear determination of HCMV specificity was made for expanded NKG2C+ T cell clones.

The sequenced sample was blood T cells: a sorted CD56 or NKG2C T cell subset, CD4+ or CD8+ T cells, or bulk PBMC T cells (not recorded which). V usage is TRBV28 and J usage is TRBJ2-5; the D gene TCRdb calls, TRBD2, cannot be checked with no DNA. The sequence came from a woman in her 50s in good health. This chain's CDR3 is CASSGRGGSGSMETQYF.